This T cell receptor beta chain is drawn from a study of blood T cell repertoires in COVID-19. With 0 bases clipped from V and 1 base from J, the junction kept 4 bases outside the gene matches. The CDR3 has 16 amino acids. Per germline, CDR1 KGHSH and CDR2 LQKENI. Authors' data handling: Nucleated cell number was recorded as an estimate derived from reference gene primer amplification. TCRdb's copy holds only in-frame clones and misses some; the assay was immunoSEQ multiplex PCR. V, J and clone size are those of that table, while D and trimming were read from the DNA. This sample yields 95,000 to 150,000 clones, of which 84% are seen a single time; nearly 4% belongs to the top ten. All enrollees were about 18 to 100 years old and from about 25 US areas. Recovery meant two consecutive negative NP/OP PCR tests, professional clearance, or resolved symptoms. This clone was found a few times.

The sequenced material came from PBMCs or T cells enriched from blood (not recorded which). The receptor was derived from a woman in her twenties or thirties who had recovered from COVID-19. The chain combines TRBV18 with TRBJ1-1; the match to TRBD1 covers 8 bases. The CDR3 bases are TGTGCCAGCTCACCACCCGGCAGGGGGCAGAACACTGAAGCTTTCTTT. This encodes CASSPPGRGQNTEAFF.